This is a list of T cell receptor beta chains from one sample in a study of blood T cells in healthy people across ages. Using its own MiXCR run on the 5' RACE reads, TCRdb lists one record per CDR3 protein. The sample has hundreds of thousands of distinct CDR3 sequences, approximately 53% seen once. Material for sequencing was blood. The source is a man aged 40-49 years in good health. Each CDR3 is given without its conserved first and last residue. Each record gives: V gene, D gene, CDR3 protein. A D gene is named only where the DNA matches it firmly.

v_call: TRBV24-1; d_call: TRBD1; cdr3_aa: ATMRQGAYNEQY
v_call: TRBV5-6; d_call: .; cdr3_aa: ASTGQQVYNEQF
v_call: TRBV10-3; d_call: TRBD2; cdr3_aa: AIRTSPAGGPVEQY
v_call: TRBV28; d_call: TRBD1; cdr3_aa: ASSFRFQITGGSYEQY
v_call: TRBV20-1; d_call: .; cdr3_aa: SARGSTTYEQY
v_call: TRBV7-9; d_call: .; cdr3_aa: ASSPGANPRDEQY
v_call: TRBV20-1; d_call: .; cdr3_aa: SADRTSQETQY
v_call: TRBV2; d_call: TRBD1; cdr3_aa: ASSPRGQGAAGELF
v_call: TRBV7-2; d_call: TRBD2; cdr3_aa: ASSTEGASGTYEQF
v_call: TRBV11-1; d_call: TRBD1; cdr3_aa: ASSLLDRTTGANVLT
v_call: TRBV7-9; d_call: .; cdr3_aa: ASSFGQSAKNIQY
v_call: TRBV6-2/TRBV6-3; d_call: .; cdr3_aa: ASRKIEELRPQH
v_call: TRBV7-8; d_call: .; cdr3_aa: ASSLRFETMGEQY
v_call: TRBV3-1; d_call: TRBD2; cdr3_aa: ASSPTSGNNEQF
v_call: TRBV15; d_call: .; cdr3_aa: ATGREDTDTQY
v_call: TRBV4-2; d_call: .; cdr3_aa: ASSEANVLT
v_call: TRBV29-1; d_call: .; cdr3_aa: SVEGGFYTEAF
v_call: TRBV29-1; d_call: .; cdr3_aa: SVEDVGGRRYNEQF
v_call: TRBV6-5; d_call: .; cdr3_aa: ASSYDRTRNQPQH